The rows below give T cell receptor beta chains drawn from one sample of a study of blood T cell repertoires in COVID-19. Repertoires were generated with immunoSEQ multiplex PCR, while TCRdb's copy carries only in-frame clones and drops some. The sample includes 200,000 to 250,000 clones, approximately 78% seen only once; the top ten take about 4.8%. Sequences were obtained from peripheral blood. The receptors shown here come from a woman aged 70-85 years with COVID-19, enrolled during active disease. CDR3s include the opening cysteine and the closing phenylalanine or tryptophan. D genes are given only for firm matches. Some rows have no size entry. The others give once, few or many, or a class for an expanded clone.

CDR3aa: CASSPRFGENYEQYF
CDR3nt: TGTGCCAGCAGTCCCCGTTTCGGAGAGAACTACGAGCAGTACTTC
j_gene: TRBJ2-7
abundance: NA
d_gene: NA
v_gene: TRBV27

CDR3aa: CASSFAHPYTF
CDR3nt: TGTGCCAGCAGCTTTGCACATCCGTACACCTTC
j_gene: TRBJ1-2
abundance: NA
d_gene: NA
v_gene: TRBV7-8

CDR3aa: CASKLEEDTEAFF
CDR3nt: TGTGCCAGCAAGCTGGAGGAAGACACTGAAGCTTTCTTT
j_gene: TRBJ1-1
abundance: NA
d_gene: NA
v_gene: TRBV2

CDR3aa: CASSLGIAGDNEQFF
CDR3nt: TGTGCCAGCAGCTTAGGTATAGCGGGAGACAATGAGCAGTTCTTC
j_gene: TRBJ2-1
abundance: NA
d_gene: TRBD2
v_gene: TRBV7-7

CDR3aa: CATSGTGRIDEQFF
CDR3nt: TGTGCCACCTCCGGGACAGGGAGGATCGATGAGCAGTTCTTC
j_gene: TRBJ2-1
abundance: NA
d_gene: TRBD1
v_gene: TRBV24-1

CDR3aa: CAWRAPGRGEWTEAFF
CDR3nt: TGTGCCTGGAGGGCCCCGGGCAGGGGGGAGTGGACTGAAGCTTTCTTT
j_gene: TRBJ1-1
abundance: NA
d_gene: TRBD1
v_gene: TRBV30

CDR3aa: CASSYPGQGNQPQHF
CDR3nt: TGTGCCAGCAGTTACCCGGGACAGGGGAATCAGCCCCAGCATTTT
j_gene: TRBJ1-5
abundance: NA
d_gene: TRBD1
v_gene: TRBV6-2/TRBV6-3

CDR3aa: CASSLAGTGDQETQYF
CDR3nt: TGTGCCAGCAGCCTCGCCGGGACAGGGGACCAAGAGACCCAGTACTTC
j_gene: TRBJ2-5
abundance: once
d_gene: TRBD1
v_gene: TRBV5-6

CDR3aa: CASSFGRGDGYTF
CDR3nt: TGTGCCAGCAGCTTTGGCAGGGGCGATGGCTACACCTTC
j_gene: TRBJ1-2
abundance: NA
d_gene: NA
v_gene: TRBV7-3

CDR3aa: CASRTGQGTTEAFF
CDR3nt: TGTGCCAGCAGAACAGGACAGGGAACGACTGAAGCTTTCTTT
j_gene: TRBJ1-1
abundance: few
d_gene: TRBD1
v_gene: TRBV27

CDR3aa: CASRPQLAGEAFF
CDR3nt: TGCGCCAGCAGGCCGCAGCTAGCAGGCGAAGCTTTCTTT
j_gene: TRBJ1-1
abundance: few
d_gene: NA
v_gene: TRBV5-1

CDR3aa: CASSSRSRLGYYEQYF
CDR3nt: TGTGCCAGCAGTTCCCGATCGAGACTAGGATATTACGAGCAGTACTTC
j_gene: TRBJ2-7
abundance: NA
d_gene: NA
v_gene: TRBV6-6

CDR3aa: CASSSLGGRETQYF
CDR3nt: TGTGCCAGTAGTTCCCTCGGCGGGAGAGAGACCCAGTACTTC
j_gene: TRBJ2-5
abundance: NA
d_gene: TRBD2
v_gene: TRBV19

CDR3aa: CASSLEGNSHEQYF
CDR3nt: TGTGCCAGCAGCTTAGAGGGGAACAGCCACGAGCAGTACTTC
j_gene: TRBJ2-7
abundance: NA
d_gene: NA
v_gene: TRBV7-9

CDR3aa: CASSEATRTGNEQYF
CDR3nt: TGTGCCAGCAGTGAAGCAACCAGGACAGGGAACGAGCAGTACTTC
j_gene: TRBJ2-7
abundance: NA
d_gene: TRBD1
v_gene: TRBV6-1

CDR3aa: CASLAGGTNTGELFF
CDR3nt: TGTGCCAGCCTTGCGGGGGGGACGAACACCGGGGAGCTGTTTTTT
j_gene: TRBJ2-2
abundance: NA
d_gene: TRBD2
v_gene: TRBV10-3

CDR3aa: CASSPRTSGTTNTGELFF
CDR3nt: TGTGCCAGCAGCCCGCGGACTAGCGGGACGACAAACACCGGGGAGCTGTTTTTT
j_gene: TRBJ2-2
abundance: NA
d_gene: TRBD2
v_gene: TRBV3-1/TRBV3-2

CDR3aa: CASSSRGGRETQYF
CDR3nt: TGTGCCAGTTCCAGTAGGGGAGGTCGAGAGACCCAGTACTTC
j_gene: TRBJ2-5
abundance: NA
d_gene: NA
v_gene: TRBV6-5

CDR3aa: CASSQTGQGYNSPLHF
CDR3nt: TGCGCCAGCAGCCAAACAGGACAAGGTTATAATTCACCCCTCCACTTT
j_gene: TRBJ1-6
abundance: NA
d_gene: NA
v_gene: TRBV4-1

CDR3aa: CATLGQVRILGGYTF
CDR3nt: TGTGCCACTTTAGGTCAGGTCCGGATATTGGGTGGCTACACCTTC
j_gene: TRBJ1-2
abundance: NA
d_gene: NA
v_gene: TRBV2

CDR3aa: CASSSLYEQYF
CDR3nt: TGTGCCAGCAGCTCTTTATACGAGCAGTACTTC
j_gene: TRBJ2-7
abundance: NA
d_gene: NA
v_gene: TRBV5-8

CDR3aa: CASSQGTSIGDTQYF
CDR3nt: TGTGCCAGCAGCCAAGGGACTAGCATCGGTGATACGCAGTATTTT
j_gene: TRBJ2-3
abundance: NA
d_gene: TRBD2
v_gene: TRBV3-1/TRBV3-2